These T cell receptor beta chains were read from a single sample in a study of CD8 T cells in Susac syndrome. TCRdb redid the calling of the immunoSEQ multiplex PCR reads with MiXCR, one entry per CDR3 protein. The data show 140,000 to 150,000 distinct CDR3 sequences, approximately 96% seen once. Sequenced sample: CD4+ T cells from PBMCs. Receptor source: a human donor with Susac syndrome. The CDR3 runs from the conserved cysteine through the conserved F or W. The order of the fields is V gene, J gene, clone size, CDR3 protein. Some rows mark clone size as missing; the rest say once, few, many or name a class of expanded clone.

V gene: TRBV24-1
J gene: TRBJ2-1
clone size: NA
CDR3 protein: CATSAAGTGNYNEQFF

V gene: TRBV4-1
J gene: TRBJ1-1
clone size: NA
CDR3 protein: CASSKERGRFNTEAFF

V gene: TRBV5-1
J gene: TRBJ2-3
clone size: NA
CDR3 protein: CASSLPGSTDTQYF

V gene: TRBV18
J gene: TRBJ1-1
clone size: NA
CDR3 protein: CASSLQGGRDTEAFF

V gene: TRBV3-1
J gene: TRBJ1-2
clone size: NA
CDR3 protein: CASSQEASGRGYTF

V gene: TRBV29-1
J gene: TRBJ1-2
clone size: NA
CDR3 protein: CSAPGHLYGYTF

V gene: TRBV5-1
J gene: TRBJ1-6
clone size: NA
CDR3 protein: CASSMVSEDSPLHF

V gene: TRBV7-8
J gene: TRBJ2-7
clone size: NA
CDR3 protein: CASSPPRGSYEQYF

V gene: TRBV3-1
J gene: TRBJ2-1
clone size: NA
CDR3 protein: CATSLAGGTQFF

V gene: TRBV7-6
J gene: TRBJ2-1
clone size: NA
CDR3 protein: CASSSQGSSYNEQFF

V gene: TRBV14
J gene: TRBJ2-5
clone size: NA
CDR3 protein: CASSQGYYKETQYF

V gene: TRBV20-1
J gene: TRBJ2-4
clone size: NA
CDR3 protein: CSARRGQGVQNIQYF

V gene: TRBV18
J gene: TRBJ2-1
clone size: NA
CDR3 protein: CASSTIQRATEDNEQFF

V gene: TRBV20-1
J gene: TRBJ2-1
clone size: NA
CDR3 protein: CSASVAPEQFF

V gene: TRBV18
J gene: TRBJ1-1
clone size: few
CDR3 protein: CASSPQGARDTEAFF

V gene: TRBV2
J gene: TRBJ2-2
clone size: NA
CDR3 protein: CASSVRLAGTGELFF

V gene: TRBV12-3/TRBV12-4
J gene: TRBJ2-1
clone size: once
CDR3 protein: CASSLLASPFNEQFF

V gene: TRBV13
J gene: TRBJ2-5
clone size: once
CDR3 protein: CASSTRRSQETQYF

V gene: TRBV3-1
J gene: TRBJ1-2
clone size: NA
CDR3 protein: CASSQDMRGYTF

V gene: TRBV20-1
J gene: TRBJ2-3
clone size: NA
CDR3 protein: CSASLGPDTQYF

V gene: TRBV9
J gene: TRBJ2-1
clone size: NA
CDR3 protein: CASSVLTWSSYNEQFF

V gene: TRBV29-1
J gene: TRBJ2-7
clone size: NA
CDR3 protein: CSVVPGGAYEQYF

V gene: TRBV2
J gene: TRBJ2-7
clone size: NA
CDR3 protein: CASSEQTYEQYF

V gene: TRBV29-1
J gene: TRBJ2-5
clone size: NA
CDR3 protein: CSVTGSGPETQYF

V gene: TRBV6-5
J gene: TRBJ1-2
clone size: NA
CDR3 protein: CASSQGQNTYGYTF

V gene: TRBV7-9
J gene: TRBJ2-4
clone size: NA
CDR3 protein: CASSLSSLRELYF

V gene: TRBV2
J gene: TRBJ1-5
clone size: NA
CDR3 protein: CASRTGTGQPQHF

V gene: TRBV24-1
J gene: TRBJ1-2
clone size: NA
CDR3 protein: CATSDPTGYGYTF

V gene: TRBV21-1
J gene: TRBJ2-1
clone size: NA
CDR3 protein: CASSKVCGTGDGNEQFF

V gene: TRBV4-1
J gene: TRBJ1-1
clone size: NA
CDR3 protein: CASSQGPRGNTEAFF

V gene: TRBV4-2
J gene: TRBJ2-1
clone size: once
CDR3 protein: CASSQALAGGYNEQFF

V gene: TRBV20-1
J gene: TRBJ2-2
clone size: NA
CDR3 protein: CSAREIAGDTGELFF

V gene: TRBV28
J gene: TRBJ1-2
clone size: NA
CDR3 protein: CASSFGGLNGYTF

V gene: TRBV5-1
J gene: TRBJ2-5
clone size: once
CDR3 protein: CASSRGTGGETQYF

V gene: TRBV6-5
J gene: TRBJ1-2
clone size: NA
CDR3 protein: CASSYIRGGGYTF

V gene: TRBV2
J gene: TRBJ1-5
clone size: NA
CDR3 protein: CASSGTGGAINQPQHF

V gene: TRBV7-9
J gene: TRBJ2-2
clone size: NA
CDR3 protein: CANMRGNAGELFF

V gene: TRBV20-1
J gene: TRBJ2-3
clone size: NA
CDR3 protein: CSASGSFDTQYF

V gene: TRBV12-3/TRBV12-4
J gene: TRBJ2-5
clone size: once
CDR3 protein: CASSFKGGGETQYF

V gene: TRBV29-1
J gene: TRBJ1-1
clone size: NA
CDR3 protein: CSVARGVGEAFF

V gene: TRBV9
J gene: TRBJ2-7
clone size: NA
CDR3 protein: CASSALAGGIYEQYF

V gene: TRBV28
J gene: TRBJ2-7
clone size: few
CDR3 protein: CASRGLGTGYEQYF

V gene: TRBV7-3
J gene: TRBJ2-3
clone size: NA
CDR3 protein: CASSSGTSGREDTQYF

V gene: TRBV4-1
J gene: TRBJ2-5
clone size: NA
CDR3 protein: CASSQVNRVRETQYF

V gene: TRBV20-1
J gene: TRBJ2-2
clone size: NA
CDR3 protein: CSARVQTGELFF

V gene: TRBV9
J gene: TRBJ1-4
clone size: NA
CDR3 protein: CASSVGGTTNEKLFF

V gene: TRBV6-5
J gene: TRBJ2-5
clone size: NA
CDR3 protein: CASSYSLGQGAAETQYF

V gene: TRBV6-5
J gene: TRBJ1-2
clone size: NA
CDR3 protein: CASSYSQVTYGYTF